A single sample gave rise to the 8 T cell receptor beta chains below, sequenced in a study of blood T cell repertoires in COVID-19. The protocol was immunoSEQ multiplex PCR, while the TCRdb copy is restricted to in-frame clones and leaves out a portion. Of approximately 270,000 clones in the sample, approximately 90% are singletons; the top ten hold 2.8%. Input material: PBMCs or T cells enriched from blood (not recorded which). These receptors all stem from a man aged 40-49 years who had been exposed to COVID-19.

V usage is TRBV18 and J usage is TRBJ1-2; possible D gene TRBD1, 5 bases. CDR1 is KGHSH, CDR2 LQKENI, per germline. The CDR3 has 14 amino acids. The V gene lost 0 bases and the J gene lost 4 bases, with 9 bases spanning the gap. The CDR3 nucleotides are TGTGCCAGCTCACCACCTACAGGCACCTATGGCTACACCTTC. Protein sequence: CASSPPTGTYGYTF.

This clone was picked up a small number of times. The rearrangement uses TRBV7-2 and TRBJ2-2; D is uncertain. Germline V gene lookup returns CDR1 SGHTA and CDR2 FQGNSA. The CDR3 contains 15 residues. V lost 3 bases, J lost 3 bases, and 11 bases lay in between. In DNA form, the CDR3 reads TGTGCCAGCAGCTTTTACCATCGGGACACCGGGGAGCTGTTTTTT. Its protein is CASSFYHRDTGELFF.

This chain links TRBV6-5 with TRBJ2-1; D might be TRBD2 (6 bases). The V gene lost 8 bases and the J gene lost 4 bases, with 21 bases spanning the gap. The CDR3 is 16 amino acids. Germline V CDR1 and CDR2: MNHEY, SVGAGI. Here the CDR3 reads CASRFVTGLIYNEQFF. CDR3 coding DNA: TGTGCCAGCCGTTTTGTAACGGGACTGATATACAATGAGCAGTTCTTC.

This clone was recorded once. This chain joins TRBV18 and TRBJ1-5; 9 nucleotides match TRBD1. Per the germline V gene, CDR1 is KGHSH and CDR2 is LQKENI. The length of the CDR3 is 16 residues. After removal of 4 bases from V and 5 bases from J, the junction contained 9 bases not matched to a gene. This CDR3 is CASSLYSGQGDQPQHF. CDR3 DNA sequence: TGTGCCAGCTCACTATACTCGGGACAGGGTGATCAGCCCCAGCATTTT.

This clone was observed a single time. The J gene is TRBJ2-7, the V gene TRBV29-1, with D maybe TRBD1 (6 bases). In germline, CDR1 is SQVTM, CDR2 ANQGSEA. V lost 4 bases, J lost 4 bases, and 14 bases lay in between. This CDR3 has 13 residues. In DNA form, the CDR3 reads TGCAGCGTTGTGGACAGCCGGATATACGAGCAGTACTTC. Protein product: CSVVDSRIYEQYF.

This clone has more than one count but fewer than ten. V is TRBV2 and J is TRBJ1-5; D remains unclear. This CDR3 spans 15 amino acids. Germline CDR1 and CDR2: SNHLY and FYNNEI. Trimming removed 6 bases from V and 2 bases from J, with 14 bases in between. CDR3 in DNA: TGTGCCAGCAGCCAAGCCGGGTTCGGCAATCAGCCCCAGCATTTT. Amino acid sequence: CASSQAGFGNQPQHF.

V is TRBV5-1 and J is TRBJ2-1; TRBD1 is a possible D gene (5 bases). The CDR3 consists of 12 residues. Germline CDR1 and CDR2: SGHRS and YFSETQ. V lost 0 bases and J lost 11, with 9 bases in between. CDR3 in amino acids: CASSLDSGKQFF. The CDR3 nucleotides read TGCGCCAGCAGCTTGGATTCAGGGAAGCAGTTCTTC.

The chain links TRBV27 to TRBJ1-5, with a possible D match to TRBD1 (5 bases). Trimming removed 5 bases at V and 0 bases at J, with 23 bases between. The CDR3 covers 19 residues. CDR1 and CDR2 (germline): MNHEY, SMNVEV (reference sequence). This CDR3 reads CASSPSRTRTPYSNQPQHF. The CDR3 bases are TGTGCCAGCAGTCCTTCCAGGACCCGGACACCTTATAGCAATCAGCCCCAGCATTTT.